Following are 21 T cell receptor beta chains from one sample sequenced in a study of shared clonotypes between healthy human individuals. The method was immunoSEQ multiplex PCR; TCRdb's version includes in-frame clones alone and lacks a portion of them. This sample has around 990,000 clones; roughly 80% occur once, and the top ten carry 0.89%. The sample taken for sequencing was memory CD4+ T cells from PBMCs. Subset described: CD45RA-negative fraction. The origin of the receptors is a man in his late teens or twenties in good health. Some clones in this sample may be carry-over from other donors' samples.

This clone has just a few counts. J is TRBJ1-5 and V is TRBV5-5; D is ambiguous. From germline, CDR1 is SGHKS and CDR2 YYEKEE (reference sequence). V was trimmed by 0 bases and J by 0 bases, leaving 7 bases between them. The CDR3 contains 15 residues. The CDR3 is CASSLGPNSNQPQHF. CDR3 in DNA: TGTGCCAGCAGCTTGGGACCCAATAGCAATCAGCCCCAGCATTTT.

V gene TRBV5-1 combines with J gene TRBJ2-2, with 8 bases aligning to TRBD2. Per germline, CDR1 SGHRS and CDR2 YFSETQ. The CDR3 has 15 amino acids. V lost 1 base to trimming and J lost 7 bases; unmatched junction nucleotides: 6. CDR3 in amino acids: CASSLSAGEVGELFF. The CDR3 coding sequence is TGCGCCAGCAGCTTGTCAGCGGGAGAGGTCGGGGAGCTGTTTTTT.

This clone was found a few times. The chain is built from TRBV7-8 and TRBJ1-5; TRBD1 agrees at 12 bases. There are 18 residues in the CDR3. In germline, CDR1 is SGHVS, CDR2 FQNEAQ. V lost 5 bases to trimming and J lost 5 bases; unmatched junction nucleotides: 13. This CDR3 is CASSRQGQGARWDQPQHF. The CDR3 DNA reads TGTGCCAGCAGCCGACAGGGACAGGGGGCTCGTTGGGATCAGCCCCAGCATTTT. The full variable domain, rest sourced from reference TRBV7-8 and TRBJ1-5, is GAGVSQSPRYKVAKRGQDVALRCDPISGHVSLFWYQQALGQGPEFLTYFQNEAQLDKSGLPSDRFFAERPEGSVSTLKIQRTQQEDSAVYLCASSRQGQGARWDQPQHFGDGTRLSIL.

Comment on this clone: The sample holds other DNA sequences that translate to the same CDR3. The chain employs TRBV5-1 and TRBJ1-1; D gene ambiguous. Between the trimmed V and J ends, which lost 0 bases and 1 base, there was a span of 4 bases. Germline lookup yields CDR1 SGHRS and CDR2 YFSETQ. This CDR3 has 13 amino acids. Written as DNA, the CDR3 is TGCGCCAGCAGCTTGGCTGGGAACACTGAAGCTTTCTTT. Protein sequence: CASSLAGNTEAFF.

The chain recombines TRBV28 with TRBJ2-5, with TRBD2 as a possible D gene (5 bases). This CDR3 region has 16 residues. Trimming pared 3 bases from V and 5 bases from J, leaving 19 bases between. Germline V gene lookup returns CDR1 MDHEN and CDR2 SYDVKM. The CDR3, as DNA: TGTGCCAGCAGTTTGGGAGCTGGCAGCTTATTGGAGACCCAGTACTTC. Amino acids: CASSLGAGSLLETQYF.

V is TRBV4-1 and J is TRBJ1-6; 8 nucleotides align to TRBD1. With V trimmed by 4 bases and J by 1 base, 9 bases remained unmatched. The CDR3 has 18 residues. Germline values: CDR1 MGHRA, CDR2 YSYEKL. The CDR3 DNA reads TGCGCCAGCAGCCCCCGAACCCAGGGGGCTTCCTATAATTCACCCCTCCACTTT. This translates into CASSPRTQGASYNSPLHF.

This chain uses TRBV4-3 with TRBJ2-1; D not resolved. The CDR3 is made up of 12 amino acids. CDR1 and CDR2 from the germline V gene are LGHNA and YSLEER. Trimming took off 0 bases at V and 10 bases at J, with 7 bases between the two ends. The CDR3 region is CASSQDLTEQFF. The DNA of the CDR3 is TGCGCCAGCAGCCAAGATCTAACCGAGCAGTTCTTC.

This clone was observed once. V usage is TRBV4-3 and J usage is TRBJ2-1; TRBD1 aligns across 11 bases. The CDR3 extends over 15 amino acids. V was pared by 4 bases and J by 9 bases, with 8 bases of the junction left unmatched. The germline V gene encodes CDR1 LGHNA and CDR2 YSLEER. The CDR3 reads CASSPKQGQGVEQFF. In DNA, the CDR3 is TGCGCCAGCAGCCCAAAACAGGGACAGGGGGTTGAGCAGTTCTTC.

The gene calls are TRBV5-5 and TRBJ1-1, with a possible D match to TRBD1 (6 bases). V was clipped by 0 bases and J by 3 bases, with 6 bases between them. Germline CDR1 SGHKS, CDR2 YYEKEE (reference sequence). The CDR3 is 13 amino acids. The CDR3 here is CASSLGTDTEAFF. CDR3 in DNA: TGTGCCAGCAGCTTGGGGACAGACACTGAAGCTTTCTTT.

This chain links TRBV25-1 with TRBJ2-1; D is tentatively TRBD1 or TRBD2 (5 bases each). Germline V lookup: CDR1 MGHDK, CDR2 SYGVNS. V dropped 0 bases and J dropped 9 bases, with 18 bases sitting between them. The CDR3 covers 16 residues. The CDR3 sequence: CASSEYEGTQQGEQFF. The CDR3 region has the DNA TGTGCCAGCAGTGAATATGAAGGGACCCAACAAGGTGAGCAGTTCTTC.

This CDR3 reads CASSFRGADTQYF. In nucleotides, the CDR3 is TGTGCCAGCAGCTTCCGAGGGGCAGATACGCAGTATTTT. The chain links TRBV7-8 to TRBJ2-3, with D perhaps being TRBD1 or TRBD2 (5 bases each). Between the trimmed V and J ends, which lost 3 bases and 4 bases, there was a span of 8 bases. Per the germline V gene, CDR1 is SGHVS and CDR2 is FQNEAQ. The CDR3 extends over 13 amino acids.

V is TRBV4-2 and J is TRBJ2-1, with TRBD2 matching 10 bases. CDR3 length equals 16 residues. Germline CDR1 reads LGHNA; CDR2 reads YNFKEQ. V lost 1 base to trimming and J lost 7 bases; unmatched junction nucleotides: 7. CDR3: CASSQAAGGEGNEQFF. CDR3 DNA: TGTGCCAGCAGCCAAGCAGCGGGAGGGGAGGGAAATGAGCAGTTCTTC.

This sequence joins TRBV28 and TRBJ2-7; D remains ambiguous. Looked up from germline, CDR1 is MDHEN and CDR2 is SYDVKM. This CDR3 comprises 14 residues. Trimming left V 3 bases short and J 0 bases short, with 9 bases between. The CDR3 DNA sequence: TGTGCCAGCAGTTTTATCGGCAGCTCCTACGAGCAGTACTTC. It translates to CASSFIGSSYEQYF.

The chain couples TRBV21-1 to TRBJ2-7; whether TRBD2, the table's D call, matches the DNA was not checked. TRBV21-1 is labeled a pseudogene. The CDR3 contains 17 residues. The CDR3 loop reads CASSATRGLAGMYEQYF. The CDR3 DNA reads TGTGCCAGCAGCGCAACCCGCGGACTAGCGGGGATGTACGAGCAGTACTTC.

A few counts support this clone. J is TRBJ1-1 and V is TRBV28; perhaps TRBD1 as D (5 bases). V lost 3 bases and J lost 4, with 12 bases in between. The CDR3 sequence is 14 residues long. Germline CDR1 reads MDHEN; CDR2 reads SYDVKM. CDR3 coding DNA: TGTGCCAGCAGTTTTAATGGCAGGGCCACTGAAGCTTTCTTT. Translating it yields CASSFNGRATEAFF.

The chain uses TRBV7-9 and TRBJ1-4; a possible D gene is TRBD1 (5 bases). Trimming removed 2 bases at V and 5 bases at J, with 9 bases between. Germline loops: CDR1 SEHNR, CDR2 FQNEAQ (reference sequence). The CDR3 consists of 14 residues. CDR3 bases: TGTGCCAGCAGCTTACGCGGGGGGAATGAAAAACTGTTTTTT. Protein product: CASSLRGGNEKLFF.

This chain links TRBV4-3 with TRBJ2-1, with D uncertain. Germline loops: CDR1 LGHNA, CDR2 YSLEER. The ends were cut back, 0 bases at V and 0 bases at J, with 9 bases in the middle. The CDR3 extends over 16 amino acids. This CDR3 is CASSQEKQLSYNEQFF. CDR3 sequence (DNA): TGCGCCAGCAGCCAAGAGAAACAGCTCTCCTACAATGAGCAGTTCTTC.

The chain combines TRBV2 with TRBJ1-1; D call uncertain. The length of the CDR3 is 14 residues. From germline, CDR1 is SNHLY and CDR2 FYNNEI. Trimming took off 8 bases at V and 8 bases at J, with 21 bases between the two ends. CDR3 loop: CASGSGAERREAFF. The CDR3 DNA is TGTGCCAGCGGCTCAGGTGCGGAGAGGCGAGAAGCTTTCTTT.

The CDR3 nucleotides read TGTGCCAGCAGCCCTCGGGGGGGCGCCCAGAATAATGAAAAACTGTTTTTT. As protein: CASSPRGGAQNNEKLFF. The chain links TRBV7-9 to TRBJ1-4, with D perhaps TRBD1 (6 bases). The CDR3 sequence is 17 residues long. The germline V gene has CDR1 SEHNR and CDR2 FQNEAQ (reference sequence). V lost 5 bases to trimming and J lost 4 bases, with 20 bases between them.

The J gene is TRBJ2-1, the V gene TRBV29-1; possible D gene TRBD1, 6 bases. The CDR3 is made up of 14 amino acids. Germline V gene data show CDR1 as SQVTM and CDR2 as ANQGSEA. V lost 7 bases and J 0 bases, leaving 13 bases between the germline ends. DNA of the CDR3: TGCAGCGGACGCAAGGGGGTCTCCTACAATGAGCAGTTCTTC. Translating gives CSGRKGVSYNEQFF.

On this clone itself: Other DNA sequences in this sample translate to the same CDR3. This chain joins TRBV7-2 and TRBJ2-5; 8 nucleotides line up with TRBD1. This CDR3 spans 14 amino acids. V lost 4 bases and J lost 5; bases outside the gene matches: 6. Germline V lookup: CDR1 SGHTA, CDR2 FQGNSA. The CDR3 region has the DNA TGTGCCAGCAGCTCTAACAGGGGGAAGGAGACCCAGTACTTC. Its protein is CASSSNRGKETQYF.